These 12 T cell receptor beta chains were all obtained from the same sample, sequenced in a study of shared clonotypes between healthy human individuals. The method was immunoSEQ multiplex PCR; TCRdb's version includes in-frame clones alone and lacks a portion of them. The table has millions of clones, about 95% seen once. The sample comprised naive CD4+ T cells sorted from blood. Documented subset: CD45RA+ positively selected. These receptors originate from a man aged 18 to 35 in good health.

This clone was detected a few times. The rearrangement uses TRBV28 and TRBJ1-2; tentative D call: TRBD1 (6 bases). CDR3 length: 14 amino acids. Trimming removed 4 bases from V and 4 bases from J, with 13 bases in between. Germline V lookup: CDR1 MDHEN, CDR2 SYDVKM. The CDR3 DNA is TGTGCCAGCAGTTCCCCAGGGGCTGGCTATGGCTACACCTTC. Translation gives CASSSPGAGYGYTF.

This clone showed up just once. CDR3 amino acids: CASSLQTGYSPLHF. CDR3 nucleotide sequence: TGTGCCAGCAGCCTACAGACGGGTTATTCACCCCTCCACTTT. The genes are TRBV13 and TRBJ1-6; unclear D gene. Germline V lookup: CDR1 PRHDT, CDR2 FYEKMQ (reference sequence). The V end was cut by 5 bases, the J end by 8 bases, with 13 bases between. The CDR3 contains 14 residues.

The chain joins TRBV5-8 to TRBJ2-5; the D is unclear. The CDR3 runs 14 residues. The V gene's germline CDR1 is SGHTS and CDR2 YDEGEE. Between the trimmed V and J ends, which lost 4 bases and 2 bases, there was a span of 12 bases. The CDR3 is CASSVTWVQETQYF. The CDR3 DNA reads as TGTGCCAGCAGCGTGACGTGGGTTCAAGAGACCCAGTACTTC.

This clone was counted once. J is TRBJ2-7 and V is TRBV5-1; tentatively, D is TRBD2 (6 bases). The CDR3 has 14 amino acids. Germline V gene data show CDR1 as SGHRS and CDR2 as YFSETQ. V was shortened by 0 bases and J by 6 bases, with 13 bases between the two germline ends. This CDR3 is CASSLAAGGIEQYF. The DNA for the CDR3 is TGCGCCAGCAGCTTGGCAGCCGGAGGGATCGAGCAGTACTTC.

The chain combines TRBV10-2 with TRBJ2-7; either TRBD1 or TRBD2 may supply D (5 bases each). This CDR3 comprises 16 residues. Germline CDR1 is WSHSY and CDR2 is SAAADI. V lost 9 bases, J lost 0 bases, and 21 bases lay in between. The CDR3 DNA follows: TGCGCCAGTGGGAAAACCGGGACCAGCAGCTCCTACGAGCAGTACTTC. Its protein product is CASGKTGTSSSYEQYF.

The chain employs TRBV23-1 and TRBJ2-7, with TRBD2 matching over 8 bases. TRBV23-1 is an ORF for which the function is uncertain. The trim removed 0 bases at V and 1 base at J, leaving 14 bases unmatched. This CDR3 has 19 amino acids. CDR3 sequence reads: CASSQSESPVASGSYEQYF. The CDR3 nucleotides are TGCGCCAGCAGTCAATCGGAAAGCCCAGTGGCTAGCGGGTCCTACGAGCAGTACTTC.

The rearrangement joins TRBV5-1 to TRBJ2-2; a weak D match, TRBD1 (6 bases). V was cut by 3 bases and J by 5 bases, with 11 bases left in between. CDR1 and CDR2 from the germline V gene are SGHRS and YFSETQ. The CDR3 consists of 14 residues. The CDR3 DNA reads as TGCGCCAGCAGCTCCGACAGGACGACCGGGGAGCTGTTTTTT. Encoded protein: CASSSDRTTGELFF. Drawing the rest from reference TRBV5-1 and TRBJ2-2, the complete variable domain is KAGVTQTPRYLIKTRGQQVTLSCSPISGHRSVSWYQQTPGQGLQFLFEYFSETQRNKGNFPGRFSGRQFSNSRSEMNVSTLELGDSALYLCASSSDRTTGELFFGEGSRLTVL.

The chain combines TRBV5-1 with TRBJ2-2; TRBD1 aligns across 9 bases. The V gene end was trimmed by 7 bases and the J gene end by 8 bases; junction bases not matched to a gene: 6. The germline CDR1 and CDR2 sequences are SGHRS and YFSETQ. This CDR3 region has 13 residues. CDR3 DNA sequence: TGCGCCAGCGAAGGACAGGGGAAAGGGGAGCTGTTTTTT. This translates into CASEGQGKGELFF. Full variable domain (outside the CDR3, taken from reference TRBV5-1 and TRBJ2-2): KAGVTQTPRYLIKTRGQQVTLSCSPISGHRSVSWYQQTPGQGLQFLFEYFSETQRNKGNFPGRFSGRQFSNSRSEMNVSTLELGDSALYLCASEGQGKGELFFGEGSRLTVL.

The J gene is TRBJ2-5, the V gene TRBV10-1; D remains ambiguous. Germline-derived CDR1 and CDR2 are WNHNN and SYGVQD (reference sequence). Trimming took 6 bases from V and 7 from J, leaving 15 bases between them. This CDR3 is built from 13 residues. The CDR3 sequence: CASSQDPSGTQYF. For the CDR3, the DNA is TGCGCCAGCAGCCAAGACCCATCGGGGACCCAGTACTTC.

The chain has TRBV2 and TRBJ2-2; TRBD1 aligns across 9 bases. Looked up from germline, CDR1 is SNHLY and CDR2 is FYNNEI. CDR3 size: 15 residues. Unmatched junction bases numbered 4, after V lost 5 bases and J lost 3 bases. Here the CDR3 reads CASSFGTGYTGELFF. The CDR3, as DNA: TGTGCCAGCAGTTTCGGGACAGGGTACACCGGGGAGCTGTTTTTT.

The chain recombines TRBV5-4 with TRBJ1-1; D is uncertain. CDR1 SGHNT and CDR2 YYREEE come from the germline V gene (reference sequence). The CDR3 is made up of 17 amino acids. V gave up 3 bases and J gave up 4 bases, with 22 bases separating them. The DNA for the CDR3 is TGTGCCAGCAGCTCCCCTCTCCCCGGGGTCAGGCGCACTGAAGCTTTCTTT. Encoded protein: CASSSPLPGVRRTEAFF. The full variable domain, rest sourced from reference TRBV5-4 and TRBJ1-1, is ETGVTQSPTHLIKTRGQQVTLRCSSQSGHNTVSWYQQALGQGPQFIFQYYREEENGRGNFPPRFSGLQFPNYSSELNVNALELDDSALYLCASSSPLPGVRRTEAFFGQGTRLTVV.

This sequence joins TRBV18 and TRBJ2-5, with 7 nucleotides matching TRBD2. CDR1 is KGHSH, CDR2 LQKENI, per germline. The CDR3 loop spans 16 amino acids. V was clipped by 2 bases and J by 2 bases; unmatched bases: 8. In nucleotides, the CDR3 is TGTGCCAGCTCACCATTGGAGGGCGGGAGTCAAGAGACCCAGTACTTC. Its protein product is CASSPLEGGSQETQYF.